What follows are 14 T cell receptor beta chains derived from one specimen sequenced in a study of T-cell memory formation after mild COVID-19 (dated by TCRdb to about 2021). Library preparation used 5' RACE. TCRdb shows the sequencer as Illumina NovaSeq 6000. Clones were called with MiXCR by TCRdb after fastp trimmed the public reads at Q25, and only in-frame beta chains were retained. Each CDR3 protein gets just one entry, which takes the most common genes and DNA from the rows behind it. This sample holds roughly 200,000 distinct CDR3 sequences; over 9% were observed only once. 3% to 4.5% of the sample comes from the top ten. The specimen sequenced was PBMCs or a T cell subset sorted from them (not recorded which). The receptors stem from a man between 18 and 35 years old who had mild COVID-19 (a few samples of this study predate the infection). The sample titles of this study are shuffled in the database, so cell type and time point are left out; the donor was told from shared clones.

This clonotype was seen many times. Mismatch with germline at one junction end may stem from a read error. The rearrangement uses TRBV12-3 or TRBV12-4 and TRBJ2-2; D remains unclear. This CDR3 spans 15 amino acids. CDR3 amino acids: CASGLPISNTGELFF. DNA of the CDR3: TGTGCCAGCGGTTTACCCATCTCAAACACCGGGGAGCTGTTTTTT.

The chain uses TRBV7-6 and TRBJ2-3, with D hard to call. The germline V gene encodes CDR1 SGHVS and CDR2 FNYEAQ. With 2 bases removed from V and 4 bases from J, the gap between germline ends came to 16 bases. This CDR3 has 16 amino acids. CDR3 protein: CASSLISGYFADTQYF. DNA for the CDR3: TGTGCCAGCAGCTTAATTTCGGGTTATTTCGCAGATACGCAGTATTTT.

This clonotype was picked up a small number of times. The chain has TRBV4-2 and TRBJ1-1; maybe TRBD1 (6 bases). This CDR3 comprises 13 residues. Germline V gene sequence: CDR1 LGHNA, CDR2 YNFKEQ. The V gene lost 7 bases and the J gene lost 4 bases, with 13 bases spanning the gap. CDR3 residues: CASTPSGVTEAFF. As DNA, the CDR3 is TGTGCCAGCACCCCATCAGGGGTCACTGAAGCTTTCTTT.

At least ten counts were recorded for this clonotype. V usage is TRBV29-1 and J usage is TRBJ1-1; tentative D call: TRBD1 (6 bases). The V and J ends lost 7 bases and 6 bases respectively, with 36 bases between them. Germline V lookup: CDR1 SQVTM, CDR2 ANQGSEA. The CDR3 extends over 19 amino acids. Here the CDR3 DNA reads TGCAGCGCGGTGGGGGTTAGGAGGAAGGAGTACATAAGGGGGGCTGAAGCTTTCTTT. Translating it yields CSAVGVRRKEYIRGAEAFF.

The J gene is TRBJ2-3, the V gene TRBV11-1; a weak D match, TRBD2 (7 bases). Germline V lookup: CDR1 SGHAT, CDR2 FQDESV (reference sequence). The CDR3 length is 16 residues. The ends were cut back, 5 bases at V and 0 bases at J, with 15 bases in the middle. Here the CDR3 DNA reads TGTGCCAGCAGCCGACTCCGGGGGGCTAGCACAGATACGCAGTATTTT. Translated: CASSRLRGASTDTQYF.

The V and J genes are TRBV21-1 and TRBJ1-6; TRBD1, the table's D call, lacks a check against the DNA. TRBV21-1 is given as a pseudogene. This CDR3 contains 14 residues. The CDR3 loop is CASSKTGRRSPLHF. DNA of the CDR3: TGTGCCAGCAGCAAAACAGGGAGGAGGTCACCCCTCCACTTT.

The table lists this clonotype with a few counts. The V call is TRBV9, the J call TRBJ2-5, with 8 bases identical to TRBD2. V was pared by 4 bases and J by 2 bases, with 10 bases of the junction left unmatched. The CDR3 totals 16 residues. CDR1 and CDR2 from the germline V gene are SGDLS and YYNGEE. DNA for the CDR3: TGTGCCAGCAGCCCCCCTGATGAGCGGGGGCAAGAGACCCAGTACTTC. Protein: CASSPPDERGQETQYF.

In its sample, this clonotype was seen a few times. The chain uses TRBV20-1 and TRBJ1-6; 7 positions agree with TRBD1. J was trimmed by 6 bases and V by 1 base; bases with no gene match: 6. The CDR3 consists of 15 residues. Germline V gene lookup returns CDR1 DFQATT and CDR2 SNEGSKA (reference sequence). The CDR3 DNA follows: TGCAGTGCTAGAGGAACAGGGGAGGCTAATTCACCCCTCCACTTT. It yields the protein CSARGTGEANSPLHF.

The rearrangement links TRBV12-3 or TRBV12-4 to TRBJ1-2; D is uncertain. The CDR3 extends over 15 amino acids. V was trimmed by 6 bases and J by 3 bases, leaving 17 bases between them. As DNA, the CDR3 is TGTGCCAGCAGGTCAGGCCTTCGCACTGACTATGGCTACACCTTC. Encoded protein: CASRSGLRTDYGYTF.

This clonotype was seen repeatedly, ten times or more. J is TRBJ2-3 and V is TRBV12-3 or TRBV12-4; D is possibly TRBD1 (6 bases). Trimming shortened V by 2 bases and J by 4 bases, and 13 bases separated the two germline ends. CDR3 length: 15 residues. The CDR3 DNA follows: TGTGCCAGCAGTTTAAGGGGGATGGGGGCAGATACGCAGTATTTT. Amino acids: CASSLRGMGADTQYF.

The rearrangement links TRBV18 to TRBJ1-1, with 7 bases identical to TRBD1. V lost 5 bases to trimming and J lost 3 bases; unmatched junction nucleotides: 6. The germline CDR1 and CDR2 sequences are KGHSH and LQKENI. This CDR3 spans 14 amino acids. The CDR3 DNA reads as TGTGCCAGCTCAAGATTTACAGGGGACACTGAAGCTTTCTTT. Its protein product is CASSRFTGDTEAFF.

This clonotype was counted a few times. The gene calls are TRBV20-1 and TRBJ2-7; D possibly corresponds to TRBD1 (6 bases). Germline V CDR1 and CDR2: DFQATT, SNEGSKA (reference sequence). CDR3 length: 13 residues. V lost 5 bases and J lost 1, with 12 bases in between. Here the CDR3 reads CSAWDTSSYEQYV. DNA for the CDR3: TGCAGTGCTTGGGACACTTCGTCCTACGAGCAGTACGTC.

This rearrangement joins TRBV4-3 to TRBJ2-3; D possibly matches TRBD1 or TRBD2 (5 bases each). The CDR3 length is 17 residues. CDR1 and CDR2 (germline): LGHNA, YSLEER. V was shortened by 0 bases and J by 1 base, with 14 bases between the two germline ends. The CDR3 DNA is TGCGCCAGCAGCCAAGACGGTTCGGGACGGGGCACAGATACGCAGTATTTT. Its translation: CASSQDGSGRGTDTQYF.

This clonotype was picked up many times. The chain employs TRBV5-4 and TRBJ2-1; either TRBD1 or TRBD2 may fit D (7 bases each). V shed 4 bases and J shed 4 bases, with 12 bases lying between them. In germline, CDR1 is SGHNT, CDR2 YYREEE (reference sequence). The CDR3 is 14 amino acids. In nucleotides, the CDR3 is TGTGCCAGCAGCGCTCAGGGGGGGTACAATGAGCAGTTCTTC. Translated, it gives CASSAQGGYNEQFF.